Reported below is one TCR beta chain. The cohort comprised adults aged about 18 to 100 years residing in about two dozen US areas. Clinical histories supplied by participants themselves formed the basis of cohort assignment. CDR1 is MNHNS and CDR2 is SASEGT in the germline V gene. V was shortened by 1 base and J by 7 bases, with 13 bases between the two germline ends. CDR3 length: 15 residues. The data were taken from a study of blood T cell repertoires in COVID-19. The overall study: Acute and convalescent COVID-19 specimens originated in the United States, Italy and Spain.

Methods used by the authors: Researchers report that nucleated cell counts were estimated from reference gene primer amplification. Data came from immunoSEQ multiplex PCR; TCRdb stores just in-frame clones and leaves some out. From that table come the V and J calls and clone size; the DNA was used to work out D and trimming. The sample yields 300,000 to 500,000 clones, roughly 88% seen once. The specimen sequenced was PBMCs or T cells enriched from blood (not recorded which). This receptor was taken from a woman aged 25 to 39 with acute COVID-19. V and J are TRBV6-1 and TRBJ1-4; tentative D call: TRBD1 (6 bases). The CDR3 nucleotides read TGTGCCAGCAGTGAAGGTTTCGTGGGGGCTGAAAAACTGTTTTTT. It codes for CASSEGFVGAEKLFF.